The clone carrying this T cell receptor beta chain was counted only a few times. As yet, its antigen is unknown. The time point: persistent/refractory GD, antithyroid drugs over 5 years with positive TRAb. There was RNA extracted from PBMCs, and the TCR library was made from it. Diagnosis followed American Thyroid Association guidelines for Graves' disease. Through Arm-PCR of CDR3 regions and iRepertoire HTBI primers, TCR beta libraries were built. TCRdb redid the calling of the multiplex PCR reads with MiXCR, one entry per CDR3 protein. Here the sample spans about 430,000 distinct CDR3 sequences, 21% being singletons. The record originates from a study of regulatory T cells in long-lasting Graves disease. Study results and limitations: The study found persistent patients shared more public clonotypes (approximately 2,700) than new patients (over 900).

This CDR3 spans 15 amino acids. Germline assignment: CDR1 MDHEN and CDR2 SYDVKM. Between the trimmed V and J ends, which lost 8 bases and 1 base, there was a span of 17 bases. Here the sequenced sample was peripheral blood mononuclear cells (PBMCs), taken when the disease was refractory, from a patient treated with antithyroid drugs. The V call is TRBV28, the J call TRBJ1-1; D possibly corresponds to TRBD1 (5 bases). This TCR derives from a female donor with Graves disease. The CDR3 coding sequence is TGTGCCAGCTCCCCCGCGCCAGGGACGAACACTGAAGCTTTCTTT. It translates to CASSPAPGTNTEAFF.